This record covers a single T cell receptor (beta chain). The data were taken from a study of blood T cell repertoires in COVID-19. With 4 bases clipped from V and 0 bases from J, the junction kept 4 bases outside the gene matches. CDR1 SGHKS and CDR2 YYEKEE come from the germline V gene (reference sequence). The CDR3 spans 14 residues. Using immunoSEQ multiplex PCR, the repertoire was profiled, and TCRdb retains in-frame clones only, with some absent. Of approximately 97,000 clones detected, 90% appear once; the ten largest clones hold about 1.7%. The sequenced sample was peripheral blood. The TCR originated in a man aged 55 to 70 with acute or convalescent COVID-19. The chain has TRBV5-5 and TRBJ2-7; 7 nucleotides align to TRBD2. The CDR3 region is CASSRGGGSYEQYF. The CDR3 DNA follows: TGTGCCAGCAGCAGGGGCGGGGGCTCCTACGAGCAGTACTTC.